This entry is about one T cell receptor beta chain. What it recognizes is unknown. The sample contains more than one DNA sequence encoding this CDR3. These data belong to a study of shared clonotypes between healthy human individuals. Broader study findings: It was the non-shared clonotypes that had lower generation probabilities than clonotypes shared by all four donors. Though the depth was large, rarefaction showed that sorted-subset sequencing was incomplete.

The V end was cut by 2 bases, the J end by 4 bases, with 2 bases between. Germline assignment: CDR1 KGHSH and CDR2 LQKENI. This CDR3 has 11 amino acids. Assay used: immunoSEQ multiplex PCR; TCRdb lists only in-frame clones, some missing. The sample has 2 million to 2.5 million clones; 90% to 97% are singletons. The V gene is TRBV18, the J gene TRBJ1-1; D remains ambiguous. Specimen: naive CD4+ T cells sorted from blood. The sample's subset: CD45RA+ positively selected. The receptor's source is a young man in good health. The chain's CDR3 is CASSPGTEAFF. Here the CDR3 DNA reads TGTGCCAGCTCACCAGGCACTGAAGCTTTCTTT.